The sequence of this T cell receptor (beta chain) was determined in a study of blood T cell repertoires in COVID-19. Study-level background: Collection of acute and convalescent COVID-19 samples took place in the United States, Italy and Spain. From T cells, B-cell-depleted T cells, or PBMCs came the material, which was cDNA or gDNA.

This clone showed up many times. CDR1 and CDR2 (germline): LGHDT, YNNKEL (reference sequence). The CDR3 is made up of 14 amino acids. J was trimmed by 6 bases and V by 7 bases; bases with no gene match: 8. Cohort placement rested on clinical history that participants reported themselves. Authors' processing steps: Amplifying reference gene primers gave estimates of nucleated cell counts. This table comes from immunoSEQ multiplex PCR, and its TCRdb copy is limited to in-frame clones, with some not included. Clone size and V and J calls were adopted from that table, with D and trimming inferred from the DNA. In the table there are a few hundred thousand clones, approximately 90% of which are singletons.

The sequencing input was PBMCs or T cells enriched from blood (not recorded which). The rearrangement uses TRBV3-1 (or the pseudogene TRBV3-2) and TRBJ2-7; 11 bases align to TRBD2. This clonotype was obtained from a man aged 18 to 29 with acute COVID-19. CDR3 residues: CASTPTSGVSEQYF. The CDR3 DNA follows: TGTGCCAGCACGCCGACTAGCGGGGTCTCCGAGCAGTACTTC.